The text below deals with one T cell receptor (beta chain). The record originates from a study of T cells after yellow fever vaccination. The wider study: It was SMART-Seq v4 Ultra Low Input that prepared the fractions with low cell numbers.

Trimming removed 4 bases from V and 1 base from J; junction bases left unmatched: 6. CDR3 length: 15 amino acids. From germline, CDR1 is SGHVS and CDR2 FNYEAQ. Each CDR3 protein gets one entry after TCRdb re-called the 5' RACE reads with MiXCR. The table shows around 230,000 distinct CDR3 sequences, with approximately 6.8% occurring only once. Material: CD4+ T cells sorted from PBMCs, obtained on the day of the yellow fever booster vaccination. The chain combines TRBV7-6 with TRBJ2-5; 7 bases line up with TRBD2. This sequence was found in a man aged 25 to 45 who received the YFV17D yellow fever vaccine. CDR3 region: CASSWGGGAQETQYF. DNA of the CDR3: TGTGCCAGCAGCTGGGGGGGAGGGGCCCAAGAGACCCAGTACTTC.